These 12 T cell receptor beta chains were sequenced from one sample in a study of blood T cell repertoires in COVID-19. The protocol was immunoSEQ multiplex PCR, while the TCRdb copy is restricted to in-frame clones and leaves out a portion. The sample has more than 200,000 clones, more than 70% seen once. Sequencing input: peripheral blood. These receptors were obtained from a woman in her twenties or thirties with COVID-19, enrolled during active disease.

This clone was observed a handful of times. The chain has TRBV27 and TRBJ2-1, with 10 bases that match TRBD2. The CDR3 has 14 amino acids. Germline CDR1 reads MNHEY; CDR2 reads SMNVEV (reference sequence). Unmatched junction bases numbered 3, after V lost 6 bases and J lost 4 bases. CDR3 amino acids: CASSTSGAYNEQFF. The CDR3 DNA sequence: TGTGCCAGCAGCACTAGCGGGGCGTACAATGAGCAGTTCTTC.

The chain has TRBV11-3 and TRBJ2-6, with TRBD1 identical over 9 bases. The CDR3 has 20 residues. Germline values: CDR1 SGHNT, CDR2 YENEEA. V trimming: 1 base; J trimming: 0 bases; junction bases outside the gene matches: 10. In DNA form, the CDR3 reads TGTGCCAGCAGCTTAGGACTTCCGGGACAGGGCCTCTCTGGGGCCAACGTCCTGACTTTC. Protein: CASSLGLPGQGLSGANVLTF.

The chain uses TRBV30 and TRBJ1-1; 7 positions match TRBD1. The CDR3 contains 15 residues. V shed 5 bases and J 3 bases; nucleotides not matched to a gene: 12. Per the germline V gene, CDR1 is GTSNPN and CDR2 is SVGIG (reference sequence). CDR3 region: CAWGYMGQGDTEAFF. The CDR3 coding sequence is TGTGCCTGGGGATACATGGGGCAGGGGGACACTGAAGCTTTCTTT.

This chain joins TRBV11-2 and TRBJ1-3, with a weak D call TRBD1 (6 bases). Germline-derived CDR1 and CDR2 are SGHAT and FQNNGV. The CDR3 is made up of 15 amino acids. V gave up 1 base and J gave up 2 bases, with 9 bases separating them. CDR3 loop: CASSLVPGAGNTIYF. The DNA for the CDR3 is TGTGCCAGCAGCTTAGTGCCAGGGGCTGGAAACACCATATATTTT.

The chain carries TRBV7-2 and TRBJ2-5, with 11 nucleotides matching TRBD2. The CDR3 length is 16 residues. CDR1 and CDR2 (germline): SGHTA, FQGNSA. With 2 bases clipped from V and 9 bases from J, the junction kept 11 bases outside the gene matches. The CDR3 loop reads CASSLPGSGGDGAQYF. Here the CDR3 DNA reads TGTGCCAGCAGCTTACCGGGTAGCGGGGGGGATGGAGCCCAGTACTTC.

The chain carries TRBV3-1 (or the pseudogene TRBV3-2) and TRBJ2-7; D is uncertain. Trimming left V 0 bases short and J 9 bases short, with 12 bases between. Per the germline V gene, CDR1 is LGHDT and CDR2 is YNNKEL (reference sequence). CDR3 length: 13 amino acids. CDR3 region: CASSQDPFRLQYF. The CDR3 DNA sequence: TGTGCCAGCAGCCAAGATCCATTTCGACTGCAGTACTTC.

The rearrangement joins TRBV2 to TRBJ1-2, with D tentatively TRBD1 (5 bases). Between the trimmed V and J ends, which lost 1 base and 4 bases, there was a span of 7 bases. This CDR3 region has 13 residues. Germline assignment: CDR1 SNHLY and CDR2 FYNNEI. Here the CDR3 reads CASSEDRFYGYTF. CDR3 DNA: TGTGCCAGCAGTGAAGACAGGTTCTATGGCTACACCTTC. The full variable domain, in which reference TRBV2 and TRBJ1-2 provide the parts outside the CDR3, is EPEVTQTPSHQVTQMGQEVILRCVPISNHLYFYWYRQILGQKVEFLVSFYNNEISEKSEIFDDQFSVERPDGSNFTLKIRSTKLEDSAMYFCASSEDRFYGYTFGSGTRLTVV.

The DNA of the CDR3 is TGTGCCAGCAGCCACGGGGTCTCTAGCGGTAACCCCGGGGAATACAATGAGCAGTTCTTC. It yields the protein CASSHGVSSGNPGEYNEQFF. This rearrangement joins TRBV9 to TRBJ2-1; 7 nucleotides match TRBD2. CDR3 size: 20 residues. Germline CDR1 is SGDLS and CDR2 is YYNGEE. Germline trimming cut 4 bases from V and 4 bases from J; bases unmatched to any gene: 23.

The V gene is TRBV10-3, the J gene TRBJ1-2, with D tentatively TRBD1 (6 bases). Per the germline V gene, CDR1 is ENHRY and CDR2 is SYGVKD. V lost 6 bases and J lost 3, with 14 bases in between. The CDR3 runs 14 residues. In DNA form, the CDR3 reads TGTGCCATCAGAACCAGGGACACCGACTATGGCTACACCTTC. Its translation is CAIRTRDTDYGYTF.

The chain links TRBV6-5 to TRBJ1-5, with D tentatively TRBD1 (5 bases). Germline V gene sequence: CDR1 MNHEY, CDR2 SVGAGI. Trimming stripped 5 bases from V and 6 bases from J, with 11 bases between. The CDR3 loop spans 13 amino acids. CDR3 DNA sequence: TGTGCCAGCAGTCTTCGGGGGTTTCAGCCCCAGCATTTT. Residues: CASSLRGFQPQHF.

CDR3 residues: CASSQTSGYEQYV. Written as DNA, the CDR3 is TGTGCCAGTAGCCAGACTAGCGGTTACGAGCAGTACGTC. The V gene is TRBV19, the J gene TRBJ2-7; TRBD2 matches at 9 bases. Trimming removed 6 bases from V and 4 bases from J; junction bases left unmatched: 4. CDR1 LNHDA and CDR2 SQIVND come from the germline V gene (reference sequence). The CDR3 has 13 residues.

CDR3 DNA: TGTGCCAGCAGTTTCGGGACTAGCTACGAGCAGTACGTC. Translation gives CASSFGTSYEQYV. The chain combines TRBV12-3 or TRBV12-4 with TRBJ2-7, with 8 nucleotides matching TRBD2. The CDR3 runs to 13 residues. V lost 3 bases, J lost 3 bases, and 1 base stayed unmatched.